These 12 T cell receptor beta chains originate from one sample sequenced in a study of T cells in Graves' hyperthyroidism and ophthalmopathy. Amplified TCR beta CDR3 regions derived from RNA transcripts. The HTBI primer set served for first-round RT-PCR of the TCR CDR3. TCRdb re-called the multiplex PCR reads with MiXCR, one entry per CDR3 protein. The sample consists of under 400,000 distinct CDR3 sequences, roughly 15% of them appearing once. Sample: blood. Receptors originate from an older woman with Graves' ophthalmopathy.

V usage is TRBV5-1 and J usage is TRBJ2-6; D is uncertain. Germline V gene data show CDR1 as SGHRS and CDR2 as YFSETQ. V lost 0 bases and J lost 0, with 10 bases in between. This CDR3 region has 17 residues. The CDR3 is CASSLEAHSSGANVLTF. As DNA, the CDR3 is TGCGCCAGCAGCTTGGAGGCCCACAGCTCTGGGGCCAACGTCCTGACTTTC. The full variable domain, in which reference TRBV5-1 and TRBJ2-6 provide the parts outside the CDR3, is KAGVTQTPRYLIKTRGQQVTLSCSPISGHRSVSWYQQTPGQGLQFLFEYFSETQRNKGNFPGRFSGRQFSNSRSEMNVSTLELGDSALYLCASSLEAHSSGANVLTFGAGSRLTVL.

The sample holds a few counts of this clonotype. The V call is TRBV15, the J call TRBJ2-1; 9 positions match TRBD2. Germline V lookup: CDR1 LNHNV, CDR2 YYDKDF (reference sequence). This CDR3 comprises 18 residues. Losses at the gene ends were 1 base for V and 7 bases for J; bases not matched to a gene: 14. CDR3 sequence reads: CATSRAALGGRAWNEQFF. The CDR3, as DNA: TGTGCCACCAGCAGAGCCGCCTTGGGCGGGAGGGCCTGGAATGAGCAGTTCTTC.

This clonotype was counted many times. The junction differs from germline at one of its ends, possibly a read error. This rearrangement joins TRBV7-9 to TRBJ2-3, with TRBD1 identical over 8 bases. From germline, CDR1 is SEHNR and CDR2 FQNEAQ (reference sequence). The CDR3 extends over 15 amino acids. This chain's CDR3 is CASSPGQGSTDTQYF. CDR3 DNA: TGCGCCAGCAGCCCCGGACAGGGCAGCACAGATACGCAGTATTTT.

This clonotype appeared many times. This chain joins TRBV20-1 and TRBJ1-5; D perhaps matches TRBD1 (6 bases). CDR1 and CDR2 from the germline V gene are DFQATT and SNEGSKA (reference sequence). This CDR3 contains 15 residues. The V end lost 5 bases, the J end lost 2 bases, and 16 bases lay between the germline ends. In nucleotides, the CDR3 is TGCAGTGCTCCTTGGGGGGCTCGCGGCAATCAGCCCCAGCATTTT. Translated: CSAPWGARGNQPQHF.

The chain joins TRBV20-1 to TRBJ2-4; D is ambiguous. Trimming cost V 7 bases and J 0 bases, with 10 bases left between them. Germline values: CDR1 DFQATT, CDR2 SNEGSKA (reference sequence). The CDR3 length is 13 residues. CDR3 sequence reads: CSVRDLAKNIQYF. CDR3 sequence (DNA): TGCAGTGTAAGAGACCTAGCCAAAAACATTCAGTACTTC.

Here the CDR3 reads CASSEFGREISYEQYF. The CDR3 DNA follows: TGTGCCAGCAGTGAATTTGGGCGGGAGATCTCCTACGAGCAGTACTTC. V and J are TRBV6-1 and TRBJ2-7, with 7 bases that match TRBD2. Germline CDR1 is MNHNS and CDR2 is SASEGT. V lost 2 bases and J lost 0; bases outside the gene matches: 7. CDR3 length: 16 residues.

The genes are TRBV5-1 and TRBJ2-1; D is undetermined. The CDR3 totals 13 residues. Germline V gene lookup returns CDR1 SGHRS and CDR2 YFSETQ. The V gene lost 1 base and the J gene lost 5 bases, with 7 bases spanning the gap. The CDR3 reads CASSLPENNEQFF. The CDR3 nucleotides are TGCGCCAGCAGCTTGCCTGAAAACAATGAGCAGTTCTTC.

Only a few counts were recorded for this clonotype. The V and J genes are TRBV19 and TRBJ1-2, with a tentative D call TRBD1 (5 bases). Trimming cost V 7 bases and J 3 bases, with 24 bases left between them. The CDR3 loop spans 17 amino acids. Germline-derived CDR1 and CDR2 are LNHDA and SQIVND (reference sequence). CDR3: CASTPRRGSPIDYGYTF. The CDR3 region has the DNA TGTGCCAGTACCCCCAGGAGGGGCTCCCCTATCGACTATGGCTACACCTTC.

This clonotype was found many times. This chain joins TRBV18 and TRBJ2-7, with TRBD1 matching 11 bases. V lost 3 bases and J lost 5; bases outside the gene matches: 6. CDR1 and CDR2 from the germline V gene are KGHSH and LQKENI. The CDR3 runs 15 residues. CDR3 region: CASSPRTGGFDEQYF. For the CDR3, the DNA is TGTGCCAGCTCACCGAGGACAGGGGGCTTTGACGAGCAGTACTTC.

Only a few counts were recorded for this clonotype. The chain links TRBV4-2 to TRBJ2-2; possible D gene TRBD2, 6 bases. V was cut by 5 bases and J by 4 bases, with 14 bases left in between. CDR3 size: 15 residues. Germline CDR1 LGHNA, CDR2 YNFKEQ. The CDR3 sequence is CASSTRRGPTGELFF. The CDR3 DNA reads as TGTGCCAGCAGCACTCGGCGGGGCCCCACCGGGGAGCTGTTTTTT.

There are many counts of this clonotype. The genes are TRBV10-3 and TRBJ2-7; D may be TRBD1 (5 bases). This CDR3 contains 14 residues. Trimming left V 6 bases short and J 1 base short, with 13 bases between. CDR1 is ENHRY, CDR2 SYGVKD, per germline. CDR3 residues: CAIRALGASYEQYF. The DNA of the CDR3 is TGTGCCATCAGGGCTCTTGGGGCATCCTACGAGCAGTACTTC.

This chain joins TRBV29-1 and TRBJ2-3; TRBD2 is a possible D gene (5 bases). The germline V and J ends were trimmed by 7 bases and 6 bases, with 14 bases remaining between them. Germline V gene sequence: CDR1 SQVTM, CDR2 ANQGSEA. The CDR3 totals 12 residues. CDR3 nucleotides: TGCAGCGATAATGACGGGATGGATACGCAGTATTTT. It encodes CSDNDGMDTQYF.